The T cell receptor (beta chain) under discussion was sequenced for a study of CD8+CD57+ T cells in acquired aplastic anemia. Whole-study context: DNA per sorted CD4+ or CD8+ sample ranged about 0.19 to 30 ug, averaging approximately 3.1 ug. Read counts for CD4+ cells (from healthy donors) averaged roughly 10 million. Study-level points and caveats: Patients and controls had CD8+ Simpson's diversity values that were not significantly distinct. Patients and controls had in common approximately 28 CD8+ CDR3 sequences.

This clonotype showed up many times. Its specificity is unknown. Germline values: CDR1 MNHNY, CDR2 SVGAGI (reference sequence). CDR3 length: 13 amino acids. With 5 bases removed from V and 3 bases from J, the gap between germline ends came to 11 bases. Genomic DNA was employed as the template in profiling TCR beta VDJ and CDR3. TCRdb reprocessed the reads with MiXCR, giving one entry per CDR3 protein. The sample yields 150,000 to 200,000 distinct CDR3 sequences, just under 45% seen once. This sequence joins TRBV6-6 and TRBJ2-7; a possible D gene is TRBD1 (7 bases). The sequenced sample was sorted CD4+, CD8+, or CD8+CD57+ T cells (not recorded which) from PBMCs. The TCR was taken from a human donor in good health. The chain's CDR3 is CASSTQGGYEQYF. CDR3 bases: TGTGCCAGCAGTACCCAGGGGGGCTACGAGCAGTACTTC.